The entry below describes one T cell receptor beta chain. Its specificity is unknown. TCRdb recomputed calls from the reads with MiXCR, one row per CDR3 protein. This table holds about 570,000 distinct CDR3 sequences, approximately 40% found once. Germline assignment: CDR1 SGHVS and CDR2 FNYEAQ. Trimming removed 7 bases from V and 8 bases from J; junction bases left unmatched: 12. The CDR3 loop spans 15 amino acids. The record originates from a study of T cell repertoires in cytomegalovirus infection. Study overall: Use of recently identified HLA-C-restricted and well-studied HLA-B-restricted CMV epitopes was part of the study. Findings and limits, study-wide: Of the TCR beta families, the public ones yielded a cumulative frequency that identified carriers of CMV plus the relevant HLA. Dominant in the ex vivo response were TCR beta clonotypes restricted by HLA-C and specific for CMV.

Sequenced material: cultured PBMCs, taken from culture after CMV antigen stimulation. The V call is TRBV7-6, the J call TRBJ2-1; 9 bases map to TRBD2. The receptor was isolated from a human donor in good health (CMV status not recorded). Some clones in this sample may be carry-over from other donors' samples. The CDR3 spells CASTRREGQGDEQFF. CDR3 DNA sequence: TGTGCCAGCACCCGGCGGGAGGGCCAGGGGGATGAGCAGTTCTTC.